These 3 T cell receptor beta chains were sequenced from one sample in a study of T cell repertoires and Cas9 in healthy adults listed by TCRdb under 2018. Libraries came from the immunoSEQ multiplex PCR assay. The immuneACCESS repertoire file appears here via TCRdb, limited to in-frame rearrangements. These files lack a portion of the clones; in checked studies, under half of the deficit traces to unresolved V genes, and the cause of the others is not known. Present in this sample are approximately 21,000 clones, more than 90% of which were seen just once. The ten largest make up 0.65% to 0.8% of the sample. The sequenced material came from CD4+ effector T cells (CD127+, CD25-, CD137-, CD154-) from PBMCs; culture status not recorded. The receptors come from a human donor in good health.

V usage is TRBV4-2 and J usage is TRBJ1-6; no reliable D call. The CDR3 totals 14 residues. V shed 1 base and J shed 13 bases, with 14 bases lying between them. Germline CDR1 is LGHNA and CDR2 is YNFKEQ. Here the CDR3 DNA reads TGTGCCAGCAGCCAAGGGACCTGGTCGAGTCCCCTCCACTTT. Encoded protein: CASSQGTWSSPLHF.

This clone appeared a few times. This chain uses TRBV7-9 with TRBJ1-2; D is uncertain. Germline V gene lookup returns CDR1 SEHNR and CDR2 FQNEAQ (reference sequence). The CDR3 contains 11 residues. Trimming removed 1 base from V and 7 bases from J, with 4 bases in between. CDR3 nucleotides: TGTGCCAGCAGCTTAGGGCCTGGCTACACCTTC. This translates into CASSLGPGYTF.

The V and J genes are TRBV19 and TRBJ1-2, with D uncertain. Germline CDR1 reads LNHDA; CDR2 reads SQIVND (reference sequence). There are 14 residues in the CDR3. The V gene lost 2 bases and the J gene lost 3 bases, with 10 bases spanning the gap. CDR3 protein: CASSITPLDYGYTF. In DNA, the CDR3 is TGTGCCAGTAGTATAACGCCCCTTGACTATGGCTACACCTTC.